The text below deals with one T cell receptor (beta chain). Its specificity is not known. At one of its ends the junction is not consistent with the germline gene, which may arise from a read error. This record belongs to a study of cytomegalovirus exposure and HLA in healthy donors. Study-wide points: Among the most significant clusters, several appeared linked to common viral pathogens in a later analysis.

The CDR3 has 17 amino acids. Germline-derived CDR1 and CDR2 are MGHRA and YSYEKL. The study ran its PCR with 60 Vbeta and 13 Jbeta primers. Per the original data handling: In a later analysis, 60 million to 90 million unique TCR beta chains included roughly 11 million shared by two or more donors. Clones were sequenced by immunoSEQ multiplex PCR, and TCRdb holds only the in-frame ones, with some missing. Clone size and the V and J calls come from that table; the DNA yielded D and trimming. The sample contains approximately 100,000 clones, 70% to 85% of which appear only once. Sequencing was carried out using PBMCs. The chain employs TRBV4-1 and TRBJ2-3; 8 bases agree with TRBD2. This sequence originates from a man in his sixties in good health and CMV-seronegative. In DNA, the CDR3 is TGCGCCAGCAGTCAAGCCTTCGGCGGGGGGATAGTAGATACGCAGTATTTT. Its protein product is CASSQAFGGGIVDTQYF.